The source of this T cell receptor (beta chain) is a study of T cells expressing NK-cell markers. About the study: Repertoires of TCR beta were obtained from T cells sorted as CD3+CD56+NKG2C+, CD3+CD56+NKG2C- and CD3+CD56-NKG2C+. Whole-study results and caveats: Five or six donors showed dominant NKG2C+ clonotypes comprising roughly 1.0-7.5% of their CD8+ T cells. Dominance of the CD3+CD56-NKG2C+ fraction by these clonotypes also held in a handful of donors.

Production of TCR beta cDNA relied on 5'RACE template switching with UMIs. TCRdb processed the 5' RACE reads again and assigns one entry to each CDR3 protein, with no DNA. The repertoire table contains 450,000 to 600,000 distinct CDR3 sequences. Germline CDR1 and CDR2: SEHNR and FQNEAQ (reference sequence). The CDR3 has 14 amino acids. Points on this clonotype: Its antigen is unidentified.

The rearrangement joins TRBV7-9 to TRBJ2-7; the D call from TCRdb, TRBD1, cannot be confirmed without DNA. Specimen: blood T cells: a sorted CD56 or NKG2C T cell subset, CD4+ or CD8+ T cells, or bulk PBMC T cells (not recorded which). This clonotype was sampled from a man aged 18 to 29 in good health. Here the CDR3 reads CASSPDRGLYEQYF. The full variable domain, its missing parts supplied by reference TRBV7-9 and TRBJ2-7, is DTGVSQNPRHKITKRGQNVTFRCDPISEHNRLYWYRQTLGQGPEFLTYFQNEAQLEKSRLLSDRFSAERPKGSFSTLEIQRTEQGDSAMYLCASSPDRGLYEQYFGPGTRLTVT.